The rows below give T cell receptor beta chains drawn from one sample of a study of blood T cells in healthy people across ages. TCRdb called the 5' RACE reads again in MiXCR, with one record for every CDR3 protein. The sample holds some 1.8 million distinct CDR3 sequences, roughly two fifths seen once. Specimen: blood. These receptors originate from a human donor in good health. Each CDR3 is given without its conserved first and last residue. Each record gives: CDR3 protein, V gene.

CDR3aa: ASSQGIKTGSYEQY
v_gene: TRBV4-3

CDR3aa: SARVRQGAYGYT
v_gene: TRBV20-1

CDR3aa: ASKAFNQPQH
v_gene: TRBV19

CDR3aa: ASSVSGVNYNEQF
v_gene: TRBV7-8

CDR3aa: ATSDSKRGGIRNEQY
v_gene: TRBV24-1

CDR3aa: ASSKGGRGPTYGYT
v_gene: TRBV3-1

CDR3aa: ASSVRQGAVT
v_gene: TRBV7-9

CDR3aa: ASSLLNGGYEQY
v_gene: TRBV5-1

CDR3aa: SAAGGPFYNEQF
v_gene: TRBV29-1

CDR3aa: SASWPGGQNEQF
v_gene: TRBV20-1

CDR3aa: ASSASRLLADTQY
v_gene: TRBV7-9

CDR3aa: ASSPSQGTEAF
v_gene: TRBV7-2

CDR3aa: ASSVGQDNSYEQY
v_gene: TRBV2

CDR3aa: SALQGSHEQF
v_gene: TRBV20-1

CDR3aa: ASSHDHYNSPLH
v_gene: TRBV4-1

CDR3aa: ASSPDRGDSPLH
v_gene: TRBV5-6

CDR3aa: ASSVKPSGYNEQF
v_gene: TRBV9

CDR3aa: ASKIQGGSGYT
v_gene: TRBV12-3/TRBV12-4

CDR3aa: ASSSHISGGLEDEQF
v_gene: TRBV7-9

CDR3aa: SARDHRFNTEAF
v_gene: TRBV20-1

CDR3aa: ASSNLGGADGYT
v_gene: TRBV6-4

CDR3aa: ASSVYRGSSYEQY
v_gene: TRBV7-2

CDR3aa: AISPRLADQETQY
v_gene: TRBV10-3

CDR3aa: ASSPYRPGMYGHT
v_gene: TRBV7-2

CDR3aa: ASTPGGRSSYEQY
v_gene: TRBV28

CDR3aa: ASSLARGAGGTDTQY
v_gene: TRBV7-6

CDR3aa: ASSWGTGGSPRANEKLF
v_gene: TRBV5-1

CDR3aa: SASTVDYYEQY
v_gene: TRBV20-1

CDR3aa: SVEGVYTEAF
v_gene: TRBV29-1

CDR3aa: ASSLTGTADTIY
v_gene: TRBV4-3

CDR3aa: SARDWVTGELF
v_gene: TRBV20-1

CDR3aa: ASSFTGGQWQETQY
v_gene: TRBV27

CDR3aa: ASSYGQTDTQY
v_gene: TRBV7-2

CDR3aa: ASSLAPGTGNNEQF
v_gene: TRBV7-2

CDR3aa: SARPSGGSTDTQY
v_gene: TRBV20-1

CDR3aa: ASRSGGISYNEQF
v_gene: TRBV28

CDR3aa: ASSFRGGVSNNSPLH
v_gene: TRBV11-2

CDR3aa: ASSRGAGEAEAF
v_gene: TRBV6-5

CDR3aa: SAPDPVLYEQY
v_gene: TRBV20-1

CDR3aa: ASSKEGFGYT
v_gene: TRBV4-2

CDR3aa: ASSFYREETQY
v_gene: TRBV7-2

CDR3aa: ASSATGEGNTIY
v_gene: TRBV7-9

CDR3aa: ASSEYYVRENYGYT
v_gene: TRBV25-1

CDR3aa: VSSLAPGVYGYT
v_gene: TRBV7-2

CDR3aa: ASSHEGYGQDTQY
v_gene: TRBV5-1

CDR3aa: ASSLGLGNIQY
v_gene: TRBV5-1

CDR3aa: SALTRQVISYEQY
v_gene: TRBV20-1

CDR3aa: ASTRQAEAF
v_gene: TRBV6-6

CDR3aa: ASSLNQETRY
v_gene: TRBV7-9

CDR3aa: SARLGTVNTEAF
v_gene: TRBV29-1

CDR3aa: ASSYGDREPHGYT
v_gene: TRBV5-1

CDR3aa: ASSFLFGQAQETQY
v_gene: TRBV7-9

CDR3aa: ASSLYSSGGYEQY
v_gene: TRBV7-8

CDR3aa: ASSFLRSGVYEQY
v_gene: TRBV7-8

CDR3aa: ATERAEENIQY
v_gene: TRBV12-3/TRBV12-4